The source of this T cell receptor (beta chain) is a study of T cell changes during pregnancy in multiple sclerosis. The trim removed 4 bases at V and 7 bases at J, leaving 5 bases unmatched. The germline V gene has CDR1 SGHRS and CDR2 YFSETQ. CDR3 length: 13 residues. Libraries were prepared by immunoSEQ multiplex PCR; TCRdb keeps only in-frame clonotypes and omits some of them. The sample has roughly 50,000 clones, around 94% seen once; the top ten hold less than 4%. This clonotype was sampled from a female donor with multiple sclerosis, enrolled in a pregnancy study. The chain combines TRBV5-1 with TRBJ1-1; 9 nucleotides align to TRBD1. Material: CD8+ T cells from peripheral blood mononuclear cells, obtained in the third trimester of pregnancy. The DNA of the CDR3 is TGCGCCAGCAGCCCCGGACAGGGGCTTGAAGCTTTCTTT. Encoded protein: CASSPGQGLEAFF. Full variable domain (outside the CDR3, taken from reference TRBV5-1 and TRBJ1-1): KAGVTQTPRYLIKTRGQQVTLSCSPISGHRSVSWYQQTPGQGLQFLFEYFSETQRNKGNFPGRFSGRQFSNSRSEMNVSTLELGDSALYLCASSPGQGLEAFFGQGTRLTVV.